The sequence of this TCR beta chain was determined in a study of regulatory T cells in long-lasting Graves disease (TCRdb year 2021). Regarding the research as a whole: Persistent Graves' disease meant more than 5 years of antithyroid drug treatment with TSH receptor autoantibodies that stayed positive. Persistent Graves' disease patients were compared with newly diagnosed Graves' disease patients by peripheral blood TCR sequencing and RNA sequencing. The study was registered as a clinical trial and conducted in China. A total of roughly 35 samples were covered by TCR sequencing, comprising around 13 persistent and about 20 newly diagnosed Graves' disease patients. Persistent Graves' disease patients in the clinical cohort had taken antithyroid drugs for approximately ten years on average. General findings and caveats noted by the study authors: Compared with newly diagnosed patients, patients with persistent Graves' disease had lower TCR Shannon entropy and fewer highly expanded clones, which suggests clonal expansion. The authors noted that the small sample size was a limitation that may lower accuracy. TRBV28, TRBJ1-2 and TRBJ2-5 were preferentially used in persistent disease, while TRBV20-1 and TRBJ2-1 were favored in newly diagnosed disease. Peripheral blood alone was examined, since thyroid tissue, which constituted the primary lesion, could not be accessed. Sequencing and analysis were restricted to the TCR beta chain. More public clonotypes were shared among persistent patients (under 3,000) than among newly diagnosed patients (more than 950).

The label giving this sample's time point can be read as: persistent/refractory GD, antithyroid drugs over 5 years with positive TRAb. RNA was extracted from PBMCs in TRIzol for both TCR sequencing and RNA sequencing. The diagnosis of Graves' disease followed American Thyroid Association guidelines. The patients came from an endocrinology department in Xi'an, China. From each patient, approximately 10 milliliters of peripheral blood was collected into an EDTA anticoagulant tube. PBMCs were isolated by Ficoll Paque Plus density gradient separation without further T cell sorting. An Agilent 2100 Bioanalyzer and agarose gel were used to assess RNA quality, and a NanoDrop 2000 was used to measure RNA concentration. The CDR3 measures 14 amino acids from cysteine to phenylalanine. Solely the CDR3 DNA is kept, with 42 bases framed from the first base. CDR1 is given as SGHVS and CDR2 as FNYEAQ, both from the germline V gene.

This clonotype was seen only once. Its binding antigen is unknown. At one end, the junction sequence differs from germline, possibly due to a read error. Receptor libraries were prepared by multiplex PCR. The run used an Illumina HiSeq 4000. iRepertoire HTBI primers and Arm-PCR amplification of CDR3 regions were used to construct TCR beta libraries. Before sequencing, the PCR products went through gel purification. The paper's processing steps were these. A total of 62 TRBV and some 13 TRBJ segments were identified across samples and were used for gene usage analysis of CDR3 amino acid clonotypes. COPE and FqMerger were used to merge the filtered high-quality paired reads into contigs. BLAST was used to align contigs to IMGT TRBV, TRBD and TRBJ reference genes, with CDR3 defined following IMGT. Highly expanded clones were defined as clonotypes with a frequency above 0.1%. Repertoire diversity was measured by Shannon entropy, and V-J evenness by the Gini coefficient. Clonotypes shared by more than one individual were considered public. The raw public reads went through TCRdb reprocessing: fastp at Q25, MiXCR clone calling, in-frame beta chains kept. A single entry per CDR3 protein holds the most common genes and DNA from its merged rows. TCRdb, rather than the study authors, made the V and J calls. The sample records 420,000 or so distinct CDR3 sequences, 23% of which are singletons. In total, the top ten clones hold over 25% of the sample.

The specimen was peripheral blood mononuclear cells (PBMCs), collected when the disease was refractory, from a patient treated with antithyroid drugs. This clonotype was obtained from a female donor with Graves disease. Here the chain combines TRBV7-6 and TRBJ2-5; 7 central bases correspond to TRBD2. The CDR3 has the sequence CTSSTWAGEETQYF. The nucleotides read TGTACCAGCAGCACCTGGGCGGGAGAAGAGACCCAGTACTTC.